Shown below are 18 T cell receptor beta chains from a single sample sequenced in a study of T cells in Graves' hyperthyroidism and ophthalmopathy. TCR beta CDR3 regions were amplified from RNA. HTBI primers were employed in a first-round RT-PCR of the TCR CDR3. TCRdb re-derived calls from the multiplex PCR reads in MiXCR, one entry per CDR3 protein. The sample consists of a few hundred thousand distinct CDR3 sequences, approximately 13% of them appearing once. The sample taken for sequencing was blood. The receptors were sampled from a woman aged 18-29 years with Graves' hyperthyroidism.

This clonotype has at least ten counts. V and J are TRBV20-1 and TRBJ2-3; no firm D call. Trimming cost V 2 bases and J 5 bases, with 20 bases left between them. The V gene's germline CDR1 is DFQATT and CDR2 SNEGSKA (reference sequence). CDR3 length: 16 amino acids. The CDR3, as DNA: TGCAGTGCTAGACCACCGACGACCGGGCGACTAGATACGCAGTATTTT. Encoded protein: CSARPPTTGRLDTQYF.

About this clonotype: The junction departs from the called germline gene at one end, perhaps through a read error. The chain couples TRBV12-3 or TRBV12-4 to TRBJ2-2; TRBD1 might be the D (5 bases). This CDR3 has 15 amino acids. The CDR3 nucleotides are TGTGCCAGCAGTTTAAGACAGCTCCTAACCGAGGAGCTGTTTTTT. It codes for CASSLRQLLTEELFF.

The V call is TRBV25-1, the J call TRBJ2-5; 8 nucleotides align to TRBD2. The CDR3 consists of 12 residues. Trimming removed 7 bases from V and 4 bases from J; junction bases left unmatched: 2. Germline assignment: CDR1 MGHDK and CDR2 SYGVNS. The CDR3 protein is CASNSGRETQYF. The CDR3 DNA reads as TGTGCCAGCAACAGCGGGAGAGAGACCCAGTACTTC. Based on the CDR3 plus reference TRBV25-1 and TRBJ2-5, the full variable domain is EADIYQTPRYLVIGTGKKITLECSQTMGHDKMYWYQQDPGMELHLIHYSYGVNSTEKGDLSSESTVSRIRTEHFPLTLESARPSHTSQYLCASNSGRETQYFGPGTRLLVL.

The rearrangement joins TRBV20-1 to TRBJ1-5; 9 bases align to TRBD1. Germline CDR1 DFQATT, CDR2 SNEGSKA (reference sequence). Losses at the gene ends were 6 bases for V and 6 bases for J; bases not matched to a gene: 12. The CDR3 has 15 residues. The CDR3 sequence: CSASEGTGITQPQHF. CDR3 bases: TGCAGTGCCTCTGAGGGGACAGGGATTACTCAGCCCCAGCATTTT.

This chain joins TRBV28 and TRBJ2-7; no firm D call. Gene TRBJ2-1 matches the end of the DNA better, so the J call may be wrong. Germline CDR1 is MDHEN and CDR2 is SYDVKM. The CDR3 spans 14 residues. The CDR3 loop is CASSLRHLRYEQFF. CDR3 nucleotides: TGTGCCAGCAGTCTCAGACACCTCCGCTACGAGCAGTTCTTC.

This clonotype was recorded at least ten times. The J gene is TRBJ2-1, the V gene TRBV6-1; D gene uncertain. The CDR3 runs to 14 residues. Germline V CDR1 and CDR2: MNHNS, SASEGT. Trimming cost V 0 bases and J 8 bases, with 11 bases left between them. The CDR3 is CASSEAEGSYEQFF. Here the CDR3 DNA reads TGTGCCAGCAGTGAAGCCGAAGGTTCCTATGAGCAGTTCTTC.

This clonotype was observed a handful of times. V usage is TRBV4-1 and J usage is TRBJ2-7; D gene unclear. The CDR3 consists of 13 residues. Germline lookup yields CDR1 MGHRA and CDR2 YSYEKL. V lost 4 bases and J 0 bases, leaving 7 bases between the germline ends. In DNA, the CDR3 is TGCGCCAGCAGCCCGGCAAGCTCCTACGAGCAGTACTTC. Its translation is CASSPASSYEQYF.

About this clonotype itself: One end of the junction is discordant with germline, which a read error may explain. The genes are TRBV20-1 and TRBJ1-5, with D possibly being TRBD1 (5 bases). The CDR3 consists of 14 residues. Germline CDR1 reads DFQATT; CDR2 reads SNEGSKA (reference sequence). The CDR3 region has the DNA TGCAGTGCTAGAGATACCGGGGCCAGTCAGCCCCAACATTTT. Encoded protein: CSARDTGASQPQHF.

This sequence joins TRBV7-9 and TRBJ1-4; unclear D gene. The CDR3 contains 15 residues. Trimming left V 6 bases short and J 7 bases short, with 18 bases between. From germline, CDR1 is SEHNR and CDR2 FQNEAQ (reference sequence). CDR3 loop: CASSWSGQLGEKLFF. CDR3 nucleotide sequence: TGTGCCAGCAGTTGGTCAGGCCAACTAGGTGAAAAACTGTTTTTT.

The chain combines TRBV5-5 with TRBJ1-3, with D perhaps TRBD1 (5 bases). The CDR3 totals 17 residues. V shed 1 base and J shed 9 bases, with 23 bases lying between them. Germline-derived CDR1 and CDR2 are SGHKS and YYEKEE (reference sequence). CDR3 sequence: CASSLLVGRGRRSTIYF. CDR3 nucleotides: TGTGCCAGCAGCTTGTTGGTTGGGCGGGGCAGAAGATCCACCATATATTTT.

This clonotype was observed many times. The chain carries TRBV27 and TRBJ2-5; either TRBD1 or TRBD2 may supply D (7 bases each). This CDR3 region has 15 residues. Looked up from germline, CDR1 is MNHEY and CDR2 is SMNVEV (reference sequence). V was trimmed by 0 bases and J by 4 bases, leaving 12 bases between them. The CDR3 spells CASSLSLRGGETQYF. The CDR3 DNA sequence: TGTGCCAGCAGTTTATCTCTCAGGGGGGGAGAGACCCAGTACTTC.

The table lists this clonotype with many counts. The CDR3 nucleotides are TGTGCCAGCTCGACGGAAGAAAGCTCCTACGAGCAGTACTTC. The encoded protein is CASSTEESSYEQYF. The chain uses TRBV6-1 and TRBJ2-7; D is unresolved. Germline V gene data show CDR1 as MNHNS and CDR2 as SASEGT. CDR3 length equals 14 residues. V gave up 8 bases and J gave up 0 bases, with 14 bases separating them.

This rearrangement joins TRBV7-9 to TRBJ1-6; the match to TRBD1 covers 7 bases. Trimming took 5 bases from V and 8 from J; bases not matched to a gene: 12. The CDR3 contains 16 residues. Germline CDR1 and CDR2: SEHNR and FQNEAQ (reference sequence). CDR3: CASSRNTGVRDSPLHF. CDR3 nucleotide sequence: TGTGCCAGCAGCCGTAATACAGGGGTCCGGGATTCACCCCTCCACTTT.

The chain has TRBV19 and TRBJ1-1; no clear D gene. This CDR3 has 15 amino acids. The ends were cut back, 4 bases at V and 1 base at J, with 13 bases in the middle. CDR1 is LNHDA, CDR2 SQIVND, per germline (reference sequence). The DNA of the CDR3 is TGTGCCAGTAGTACCGACGCGGGCAGGAACACTGAAGCTTTCTTT. It encodes CASSTDAGRNTEAFF.

The sample holds many counts of this clonotype. This chain links TRBV4-2 with TRBJ1-2, with 12 bases aligning to TRBD1. This CDR3 has 15 amino acids. Germline V gives CDR1 LGHNA, CDR2 YNFKEQ. V was clipped by 4 bases and J by 6 bases; unmatched bases: 6. CDR3: CASSRGTGGADGYTF. CDR3 sequence (DNA): TGTGCCAGCAGCCGGGGGACAGGGGGCGCGGATGGCTACACCTTC.

The rearrangement links TRBV7-3 to TRBJ2-2; D gene uncertain. V was clipped by 5 bases and J by 7 bases, with 11 bases between them. Germline V gene data show CDR1 as SGHTA and CDR2 as FQGTGA. The CDR3 consists of 13 residues. The CDR3 sequence: CASSPRLDGELFF. The CDR3 region has the DNA TGTGCCAGCAGCCCCCGGTTGGACGGGGAGCTGTTTTTT.

Many counts were recorded for this clonotype. The rearrangement joins TRBV7-2 to TRBJ2-1, with D possibly matching TRBD1 (5 bases). Germline assignment: CDR1 SGHTA and CDR2 FQGNSA. V gave up 0 bases and J gave up 2 bases, with 11 bases separating them. The CDR3 has 16 residues. The CDR3: CASSLAPQGTYNEQFF. The DNA for the CDR3 is TGTGCCAGCAGCTTAGCCCCGCAGGGCACCTACAATGAGCAGTTCTTC.

This clonotype has a count of ten or more. The rearrangement uses TRBV28 and TRBJ1-3; D gene ambiguous. CDR1 and CDR2 from the germline V gene are MDHEN and SYDVKM. This CDR3 has 15 amino acids. V shed 2 bases and J shed 0 bases, with 8 bases lying between them. The CDR3 is CASSLKGRSGNTIYF. The CDR3 DNA is TGTGCCAGCAGTTTAAAGGGCCGCTCTGGAAACACCATATATTTT.